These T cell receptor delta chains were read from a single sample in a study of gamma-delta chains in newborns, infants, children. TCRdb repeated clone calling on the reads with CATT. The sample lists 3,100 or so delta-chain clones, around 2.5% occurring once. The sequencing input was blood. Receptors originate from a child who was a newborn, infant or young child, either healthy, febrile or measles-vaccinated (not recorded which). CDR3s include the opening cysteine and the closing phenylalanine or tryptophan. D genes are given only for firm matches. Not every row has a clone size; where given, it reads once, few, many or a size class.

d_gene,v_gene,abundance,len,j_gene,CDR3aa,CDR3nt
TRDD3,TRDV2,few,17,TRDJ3,CACDTVLGDARTRQMFF,TGTGCCTGTGACACCGTACTGGGGGATGCGCGCACCCGACAGATGTTTTTC
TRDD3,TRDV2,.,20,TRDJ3,CACDSAGTGGSSWDTRQMFF,TGTGCCTGTGACTCGGCCGGTACTGGGGGTTCCTCCTGGGACACCCGACAGATGTTTTTC
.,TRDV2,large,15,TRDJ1,CACDTVGVDTDKLIF,TGTGCCTGTGACACCGTGGGGGTTGACACCGATAAACTCATCTTT
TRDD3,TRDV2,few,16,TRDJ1,CACDPLGGFATDKLIF,TGTGCCTGCGACCCGTTGGGGGGATTTGCCACCGATAAACTCATCTTT
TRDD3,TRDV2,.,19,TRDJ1,CACDTVRTGGSGRVDKPIF,TGTGCCTGTGACACGGTCCGTACTGGGGGCTCCGGTCGGGTCGATAAACCCATCTTT
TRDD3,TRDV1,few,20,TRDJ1,CALGEPNRLRLGDTLDKLIF,TGTGCTCTTGGGGAACCTAATAGACTACGGCTGGGGGATACCCTCGATAAACTCATCTTT
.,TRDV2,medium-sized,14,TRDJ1,CACDRLGTNDKLIF,TGTGCCTGTGACCGCCTCGGGACCAACGATAAACTCATCTTT
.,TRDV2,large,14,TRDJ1,CACDSLVYTDKLIF,TGTGCCTGTGACAGTTTAGTGTACACCGATAAACTCATCTTT
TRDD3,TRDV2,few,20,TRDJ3,CACDTVLGDTRSWDTRQMFF,TGTGCCTGTGACACCGTACTGGGGGATACGCGCTCCTGGGACACCCGACAGATGTTTTTC
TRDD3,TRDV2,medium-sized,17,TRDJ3,CACDTAGGFWDTRQMFF,TGTGCCTGTGACACCGCTGGGGGATTTTGGGACACCCGACAGATGTTTTTC
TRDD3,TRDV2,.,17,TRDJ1,CACDPLRVGDNTDKLTF,TGTGCCTGTGACCCCCTCAGGGTGGGGGACAACACCGATAAACTCACCTTT
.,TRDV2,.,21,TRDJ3,CACDTVEGRGNFSWDTRQMFF,TGTGCTTGTGACACCGTGGAAGGCCGGGGGAACTTCTCCTGGGACACCCGACAGATGTTTTTC
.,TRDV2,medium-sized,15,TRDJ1,CACDTVGQNTDKLIF,TGTGCCTGTGACACCGTGGGGCAAAACACCGATAAACTCATCTTT
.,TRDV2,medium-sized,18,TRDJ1,CACDTVGDRRTYTDKLIF,TGTGCCTGTGACACCGTCGGGGATCGAAGGACGTACACCGATAAACTCATCTTT
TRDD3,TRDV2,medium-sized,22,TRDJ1,CACDTVPSSSTGGYSNTDKLIF,TGTGCCTGTGACACCGTACCTTCCTCCTCTACTGGGGGATACTCTAACACCGATAAACTCATCTTT
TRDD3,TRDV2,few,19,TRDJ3,CACDTAGGLSSWDTRQMFF,TGTGCCTGTGACACCGCTGGGGGACTAAGCTCCTGGGACACCCGACAGATGTTTTTC
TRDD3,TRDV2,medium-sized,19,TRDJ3,CACDTLGDSPSWDTRQMFF,TGTGCCTGTGACACTCTGGGGGATAGCCCTTCCTGGGACACCCGACAGATGTTTTTC
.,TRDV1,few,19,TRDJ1,CALAPDLLPYITATDKLIF,TGTGCTCTTGCCCCCGACCTCCTTCCGTACATTACTGCGACCGATAAACTCATCTTT
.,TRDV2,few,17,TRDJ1,CACDTVSPRDAEHKLIF,TGTGCCTGTGACACGGTGTCCCCCCGTGACGCCGAGCATAAACTCATCTTT
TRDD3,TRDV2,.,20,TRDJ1,CACDNGSLGHLGAYTDKLIF,TGTGCCTGTGACAACGGAAGTCTCGGACACCTGGGGGCTTACACCGATAAACTCATCTTT
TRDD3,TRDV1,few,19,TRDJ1,CALGEGPFRFGIRNDKLIF,TGTGCTCTTGGGGAGGGTCCATTCCGTTTTGGGATACGCAACGATAAACTCATCTTT
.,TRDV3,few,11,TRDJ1,CALSAGLELIF,TGTGCCTTGAGTGCGGGCTTGGAACTCATCTTT
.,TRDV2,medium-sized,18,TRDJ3,CACDTGGAYSWDTRQMFF,TGTGCCTGTGACACCGGGGGGGCTTACTCCTGGGACACCCGACAGATGTTTTTC
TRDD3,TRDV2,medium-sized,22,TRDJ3,CACDLIAGGYHAEAWDTRQMFF,TGTGCCTGTGACCTCATTGCTGGGGGATACCATGCGGAAGCCTGGGACACCCGACAGATGTTTTTC
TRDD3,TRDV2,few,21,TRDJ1,CACDPLPPRRTALGPTDKLIF,TGTGCCTGTGACCCGCTGCCACCGCGTCGTACGGCACTGGGGCCCACCGATAAACTCATCTTT
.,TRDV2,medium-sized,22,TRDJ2,CACDTLRPERLGGAFPTAQLFF,TGTGCCTGTGACACCTTAAGGCCGGAGAGGCTTGGGGGTGCCTTTCCGACAGCACAACTCTTCTTT
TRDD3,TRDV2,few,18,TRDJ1,CSCGSLGDTGFDTDKLIF,TGTTCCTGTGGCTCACTGGGGGATACGGGGTTTGACACCGATAAACTCATCTTT
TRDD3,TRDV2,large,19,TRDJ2,CACDTLGGYADPLTAQLFF,TGTGCCTGTGACACACTAGGGGGATACGCGGACCCTTTGACAGCACAACTCTTCTTT
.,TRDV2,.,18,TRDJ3,CACDTAGASSWDTRQMFF,TGCGCCTGTGACACCGCCGGGGCCAGCTCCTGGGACACCCGACAGATGTTTTTC
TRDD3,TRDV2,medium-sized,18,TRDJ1,CACDTLPGDTRGPDKLIF,TGTGCCTGTGACACCCTCCCCGGGGATACGCGGGGCCCCGATAAACTCATCTTT
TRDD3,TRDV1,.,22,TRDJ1,CALGEQNRLPYWGMRDTDKLIF,TGTGCTCTTGGGGAACAGAACCGCTTACCGTACTGGGGGATGCGGGACACCGATAAACTCATCTTT
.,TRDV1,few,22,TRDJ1,CALGLRGDSYGGPALYTDKLIF,TGTGCTCTTGGGTTGAGGGGAGATTCCTACGGGGGACCCGCTCTGTACACCGATAAACTCATCTTT
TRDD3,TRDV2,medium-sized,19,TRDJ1,CACDPARSGGGSYTDKLIF,TGTGCCTGTGACCCCGCCAGGAGCGGTGGGGGATCGTACACCGATAAACTCATCTTT
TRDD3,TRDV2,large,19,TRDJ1,CACDRVTGGPVSNTDKLIF,TGTGCCTGTGACAGGGTTACTGGGGGTCCTGTCTCGAACACCGATAAACTCATCTTT
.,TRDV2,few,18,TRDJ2,CACDPLNWGLSLIAQLFF,TGTGCCTGTGACCCCCTAAATTGGGGGTTGTCTTTGATAGCACAACTCTTCTTT
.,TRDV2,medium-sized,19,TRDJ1,CACDTLTHAGDPYTDKLIF,TGTGCCTGTGACACCTTAACTCACGCGGGGGACCCCTACACCGATAAACTCATCTTT
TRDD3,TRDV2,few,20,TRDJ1,CACDTPTRGGYAGYTDKLIF,TGTGCCTGTGACACTCCTACCCGTGGGGGATACGCAGGGTACACCGATAAACTCATCTTT
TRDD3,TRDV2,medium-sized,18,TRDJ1,CACDLLQPRGILTDKLIF,TGTGCCTGTGACCTACTCCAGCCTCGGGGGATACTCACCGATAAACTCATCTTT
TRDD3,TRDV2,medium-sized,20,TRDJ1,CACDTLPLRQGDRRENKLIF,TGTGCCTGTGACACCCTTCCTCTTCGGCAGGGGGATAGAAGGGAAAATAAACTCATCTTT
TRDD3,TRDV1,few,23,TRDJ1,CALGELGTGERLNKHLDTDKLIF,TGTGCTCTTGGGGAACTAGGGACTGGGGAGAGGCTGAACAAACACCTCGACACCGATAAACTCATCTTT
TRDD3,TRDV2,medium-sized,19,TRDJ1,CACDRLAGGYDSYTDKLIF,TGTGCCTGTGACCGTCTCGCTGGGGGATACGATTCGTACACCGATAAACTCATCTTT
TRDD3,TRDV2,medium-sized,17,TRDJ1,CACDYVSSLGDTDKLIF,TGTGCCTGTGACTACGTGTCTTCACTGGGGGACACCGATAAACTCATCTTT
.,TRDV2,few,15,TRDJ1,CACDAVGKYTDKLIF,TGTGCCTGTGACGCCGTTGGGAAGTACACCGATAAACTCATCTTT
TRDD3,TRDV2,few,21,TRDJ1,CACDKVLNRLGDTLGTDKLIF,TGTGCCTGTGACAAGGTCCTAAATCGTCTGGGGGATACTCTGGGGACCGATAAACTCATCTTT
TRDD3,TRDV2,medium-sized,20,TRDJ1,CACDTVRGLGDKSGTDKLIF,TGTGCCTGTGACACCGTTCGAGGTCTGGGGGATAAGAGTGGCACCGATAAACTCATCTTT
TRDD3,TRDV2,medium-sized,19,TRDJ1,CACDTVSSGGPPYTDKLIF,TGTGCCTGTGACACCGTATCGTCTGGGGGCCCCCCGTACACCGATAAACTCATCTTT
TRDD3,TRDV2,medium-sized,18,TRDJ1,CACDTVGSRTGETDKLIF,TGTGCCTGTGACACCGTCGGAAGCCGGACTGGGGAAACTGATAAACTCATCTTT
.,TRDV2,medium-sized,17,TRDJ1,CACDTVRPAGDTDKLIF,TGTGCCTGTGACACAGTACGTCCGGCTGGAGACACCGATAAACTCATCTTT
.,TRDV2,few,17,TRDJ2,CACDGLLGEHRGAQLFF,TGTGCCTGTGACGGGTTACTGGGCGAGCATCGGGGGGCACAACTCTTCTTT
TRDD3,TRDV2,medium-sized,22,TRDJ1,CACSFLRSSLLGDTAYTDKLIF,TGTGCCTGTTCATTCCTACGATCGAGCCTACTGGGGGATACCGCGTACACCGATAAACTCATCTTT
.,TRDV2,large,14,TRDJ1,CACDAMGGSDKLIF,TGTGCCTGTGACGCGATGGGGGGCTCTGATAAACTCATCTTT
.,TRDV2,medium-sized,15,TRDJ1,CACDTVGVNTDKLIF,TGTGCCTGTGACACCGTCGGGGTTAACACCGATAAACTCATCTTT
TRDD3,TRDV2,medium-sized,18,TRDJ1,CACDRLLGDTMATDKLIF,TGTGCCTGTGACAGATTACTGGGGGATACGATGGCCACCGATAAACTCATCTTT
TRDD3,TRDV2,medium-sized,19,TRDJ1,CACDTVSGLGDTLTDKLIF,TGTGCCTGTGACACCGTTTCGGGACTGGGGGATACCCTTACCGATAAACTCATCTTT
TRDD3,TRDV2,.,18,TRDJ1,CACDGILRGDTRDDKLIF,TGTGCCTGTGACGGGATCCTGCGTGGGGATACGCGGGACGATAAACTCATCTTC